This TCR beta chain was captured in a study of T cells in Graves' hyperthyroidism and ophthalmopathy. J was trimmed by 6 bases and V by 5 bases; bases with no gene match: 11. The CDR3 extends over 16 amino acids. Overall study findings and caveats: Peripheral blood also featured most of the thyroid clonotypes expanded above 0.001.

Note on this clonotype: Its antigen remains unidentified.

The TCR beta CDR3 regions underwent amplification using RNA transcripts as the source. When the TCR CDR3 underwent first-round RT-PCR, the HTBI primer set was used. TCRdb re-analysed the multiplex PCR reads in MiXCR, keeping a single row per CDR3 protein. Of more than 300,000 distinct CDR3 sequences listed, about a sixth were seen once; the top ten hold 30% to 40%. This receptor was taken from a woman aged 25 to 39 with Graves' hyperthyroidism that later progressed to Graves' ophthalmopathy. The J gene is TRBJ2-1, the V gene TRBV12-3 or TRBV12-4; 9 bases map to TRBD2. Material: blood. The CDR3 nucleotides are TGTGCCAGCAGTCGATTTCTAGCGGGATTCGGCAATGAGCAGTTCTTC. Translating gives CASSRFLAGFGNEQFF.